The clone carrying this TCR beta chain was found once. Its specificity is unknown. The PCR employed 60 Vbeta primers together with 13 Jbeta primers. Data came from immunoSEQ multiplex PCR; TCRdb stores just in-frame clones and leaves some out. The sample includes about 110,000 clones, around three quarters of them seen just once. Samples came from healthy bone marrow donors. The data belong to a study of cytomegalovirus exposure and HLA in healthy donors. Study-wide points: Reported findings show TCR beta sequences accurately forecast HLA-A and HLA-B alleles in most subjects. A later analysis found common viral pathogens apparently linked to several of the most significant clusters.

Germline assignment: CDR1 LNHDA and CDR2 SQIVND (reference sequence). The CDR3 extends over 15 amino acids. Trimming cost V 6 bases and J 2 bases, with 16 bases left between them. This clonotype was obtained from a woman aged 25-40 years in good health and CMV-seronegative. The source material was PBMCs. The V gene is TRBV19, the J gene TRBJ1-1, with D possibly matching TRBD1 (6 bases). DNA for the CDR3: TGTGCCAGTAGCCATCCGGGACACCTAAACACTGAAGCTTTCTTT. It specifies CASSHPGHLNTEAFF.